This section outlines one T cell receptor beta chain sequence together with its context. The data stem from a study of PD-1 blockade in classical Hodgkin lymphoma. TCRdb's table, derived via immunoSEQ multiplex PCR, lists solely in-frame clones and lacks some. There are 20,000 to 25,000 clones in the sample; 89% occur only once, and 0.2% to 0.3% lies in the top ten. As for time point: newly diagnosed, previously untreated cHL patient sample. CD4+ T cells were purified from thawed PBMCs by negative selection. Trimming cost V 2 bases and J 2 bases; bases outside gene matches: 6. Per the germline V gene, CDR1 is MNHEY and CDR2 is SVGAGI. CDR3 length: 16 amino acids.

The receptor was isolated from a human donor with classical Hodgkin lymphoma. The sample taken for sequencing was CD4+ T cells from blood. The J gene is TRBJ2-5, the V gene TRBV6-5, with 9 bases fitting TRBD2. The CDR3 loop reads CASSYGLAGPQETQYF. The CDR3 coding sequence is TGTGCCAGCAGTTACGGGCTAGCGGGGCCTCAAGAGACCCAGTACTTC.